This note documents a single T cell receptor beta chain sequence. Original handling: Reference gene primers were amplified, and this amplification served to estimate nucleated cell counts. Data came from immunoSEQ multiplex PCR; TCRdb stores just in-frame clones and leaves some out. Clone size and the V and J calls come from that table; the DNA yielded D and trimming. This sample has fewer than 250,000 clones, with more than 85% found just once. The source of the sample is a study of blood T cell repertoires in COVID-19. Study as a whole: Material from acute and convalescent COVID-19 was sourced from the United States, Italy and Spain. PBMCs, B-cell-depleted T cells, or T cells provided the cDNA or gDNA that made up the material.

The CDR3 is 15 amino acids. In germline, CDR1 is MNHEY, CDR2 SVGAGI. Deletions cut 5 bases from V and 5 bases from J, with 18 bases between. Sequencing was performed on peripheral blood. The chain couples TRBV6-5 to TRBJ2-5, with a weak D call TRBD1 (6 bases). The TCR sequence derives from a man in his 60s with acute or convalescent COVID-19. The DNA of the CDR3 is TGTGCCAGCAGTCCAAACTATCAGGGGACGGAGACCCAGTACTTC. Translated: CASSPNYQGTETQYF.